These 10 T cell receptor beta chains share one sample of origin, sequenced in a study of blood T cell repertoires in COVID-19 (dated by TCRdb to the early 2020s). The library was built by means of the immunoSEQ multiplex PCR assay. Drawn from immuneACCESS, this table holds only the in-frame rearrangements with V and J called that TCRdb kept. Clones are partly lost; checked studies trace under half to an unresolved V gene and leave the rest unexplained. For this sample there are about 30,000 clones; 90% appear just once. The ten largest clones represent approximately 8.9% of the sample. Source material: peripheral blood. These receptors originate from a man in his 70s with active or convalescent COVID-19.

This clone was recorded once. This chain uses TRBV2 with TRBJ1-1, with unresolved D. CDR3 length: 13 amino acids. Germline CDR1 and CDR2: SNHLY and FYNNEI. V lost 6 bases and J 1 base, leaving 9 bases between the germline ends. The CDR3, as DNA: TGTGCCAGCAGGGATGCAGGGAACACTGAAGCTTTCTTT. Translating gives CASRDAGNTEAFF.

The chain uses TRBV4-3 and TRBJ2-5; a possible D gene is TRBD2 (8 bases). The CDR3 has 18 residues. Germline V gives CDR1 LGHNA, CDR2 YSLEER. Trimming pared 2 bases from V and 3 bases from J, leaving 22 bases between. The CDR3 DNA reads as TGCGCCAGCAGCCAATCCCCCGTAAGGGGGCGGGGGGAAGAGACCCAGTACTTC. It yields the protein CASSQSPVRGRGEETQYF.

This chain joins TRBV11-1 and TRBJ1-1, with TRBD1 identical over 8 bases. The J segment lost 0 bases and the V segment lost 0 bases, leaving 9 bases of the junction unmatched. From germline, CDR1 is SGHAT and CDR2 FQDESV (reference sequence). This CDR3 spans 18 amino acids. The CDR3 bases are TGTGCCAGCAGCTTAGCCTCCGGGACAGGATTCATGAACACTGAAGCTTTCTTT. Protein: CASSLASGTGFMNTEAFF.

The rearrangement uses TRBV9 and TRBJ2-3; 16 bases line up with TRBD2. Germline CDR1 is SGDLS and CDR2 is YYNGEE. The J segment lost 6 bases and the V segment lost 4 bases, leaving 14 bases of the junction unmatched. The CDR3 is 19 residues long. The DNA for the CDR3 is TGTGCCAGCAGCCCATCCCTAACGGGACTAGCGGGAGGGTGGGATACGCAGTATTTT. Its protein is CASSPSLTGLAGGWDTQYF.

The V and J genes are TRBV27 and TRBJ1-2; D is ambiguous. CDR1 MNHEY and CDR2 SMNVEV come from the germline V gene (reference sequence). CDR3 size: 17 residues. Trimming stripped 6 bases from V and 4 bases from J, with 24 bases between. The CDR3 region is CASSSAQRLNSGYGYTF. The CDR3 DNA reads as TGTGCCAGCAGCAGCGCCCAGAGGCTCAACTCTGGCTATGGCTACACCTTC.

This rearrangement joins TRBV6-6 to TRBJ1-1; the match to TRBD1 covers 7 bases. J lost 0 bases, V lost 6 bases, and 7 bases had no gene match. The CDR3 length is 15 residues. Germline-derived CDR1 and CDR2 are MNHNY and SVGAGI (reference sequence). In DNA form, the CDR3 reads TGTGCCAGCAGCGTAGGGGGCGGTCTGAACACTGAAGCTTTCTTT. It specifies CASSVGGGLNTEAFF.

This rearrangement joins TRBV5-8 to TRBJ2-2; D is possibly TRBD1 (7 bases). Germline CDR1 is SGHTS and CDR2 is YDEGEE. Trimming pared 3 bases from V and 4 bases from J, leaving 13 bases between. This CDR3 has 15 residues. The CDR3 region has the DNA TGTGCCAGCAGCTCCAGGGGGGAAGGCACCGGGGAGCTGTTTTTT. Amino acid sequence: CASSSRGEGTGELFF.

The chain is built from TRBV19 and TRBJ2-5; TRBD2 matches at 11 bases. The ends lost 5 bases at V and 2 bases at J; junction bases unmatched: 4. The CDR3 length is 15 residues. Per the germline V gene, CDR1 is LNHDA and CDR2 is SQIVND (reference sequence). The CDR3 reads CASSLSGGVQETQYF. The CDR3 nucleotides read TGTGCCAGTAGTCTTAGCGGGGGGGTTCAAGAGACCCAGTACTTC.

The CDR3 nucleotides are TGTGCCAGCTCACCAACGAGAAATCAGCCCCAGCATTTT. Translated, it gives CASSPTRNQPQHF. The V and J genes are TRBV18 and TRBJ1-5; D unclear. The CDR3 is 13 residues long. From germline, CDR1 is KGHSH and CDR2 LQKENI. Trimming cost V 2 bases and J 4 bases, with 6 bases left between them.

V usage is TRBV10-3 and J usage is TRBJ1-1; TRBD1 matches at 7 bases. The length of the CDR3 is 13 residues. The J segment lost 5 bases and the V segment lost 11 bases, leaving 11 bases of the junction unmatched. CDR1 and CDR2 (germline): ENHRY, SYGVKD. The CDR3 coding sequence is TGTGCCGCCATGACAGGGATGGGGACTGAAGCTTTCTTT. Protein: CAAMTGMGTEAFF.